The 24 T cell receptor beta chains below were found in one sample sequenced in a study of T-cell reconstitution after alpha-beta-depleted transplantation in children. Unique molecular identifiers tagged the TCRbeta library. TCRdb reprocessed the PCR reads with MiXCR, giving one entry per CDR3 protein. The sample has about 230,000 distinct CDR3 sequences; approximately 12% are singletons. This specimen was PBMCs from the stem cell graft donor, taken from the stem cell graft. The receptor source for this set is a human donor who donated a stem cell graft to a child with acute lymphoblastic leukemia.

This clonotype was observed at least ten times. This chain uses TRBV6-1 with TRBJ2-7; D remains ambiguous. V lost 6 bases and J lost 2, with 2 bases in between. This CDR3 contains 10 residues. Germline CDR1 and CDR2: MNHNS and SASEGT. Here the CDR3 reads CASRAYEQYF. The CDR3 region has the DNA TGTGCCAGCAGGGCCTACGAGCAGTACTTC.

This clonotype appeared many times. The V call is TRBV20-1, the J call TRBJ1-5; TRBD1 might be the D (5 bases). Germline loops: CDR1 DFQATT, CDR2 SNEGSKA (reference sequence). This CDR3 has 15 residues. V was trimmed by 0 bases and J by 2 bases, leaving 11 bases between them. CDR3 sequence (DNA): TGCAGTGCTAGAGATTTCGGGGGGGGCAATCAGCCCCAGCATTTT. It translates to CSARDFGGGNQPQHF.

Notes on this clonotype: A single base separates this from a much larger clone, so it may be a read error. This sequence joins TRBV29-1 and TRBJ2-7; no firm D call. This CDR3 spans 12 amino acids. Germline V gives CDR1 SQVTM, CDR2 ANQGSEA. V gave up 7 bases and J gave up 3 bases, with 13 bases separating them. The CDR3 loop reads CSAEWCRYEQYF. CDR3 bases: TGCAGCGCCGAATGGTGCCGCTACGAGCAGTACTTC.

This clonotype was picked up many times. The chain carries TRBV9 and TRBJ2-3; no firm D call. The germline V and J ends were trimmed by 7 bases and 1 base, with 10 bases remaining between them. The CDR3 is made up of 13 amino acids. Germline CDR1 and CDR2: SGDLS and YYNGEE. This CDR3 reads CASSEWGTDTQYF. CDR3 in DNA: TGTGCCAGCTCCGAGTGGGGCACAGATACGCAGTATTTT. The whole variable domain, remainder taken from reference TRBV9 and TRBJ2-3, is DSGVTQTPKHLITATGQRVTLRCSPRSGDLSVYWYQQSLDQGLQFLIQYYNGEERAKGNILERFSAQQFPDLHSELNLSSLELGDSALYFCASSEWGTDTQYFGPGTRLTVL.

This clonotype was recorded many times. This chain joins TRBV15 and TRBJ1-6; tentative D call: TRBD1 (5 bases). CDR1 is LNHNV and CDR2 is YYDKDF in the germline V gene (reference sequence). The CDR3 is 14 residues long. Trimming shortened V by 6 bases and J by 7 bases, and 13 bases separated the two germline ends. DNA for the CDR3: TGTGCCACCAGGTCGGGACTGGGGAATTCACCCCTCCACTTT. This gives the protein CATRSGLGNSPLHF.

This clonotype was seen repeatedly, ten times or more. CDR3 in amino acids: CASGRVLAGDEQYF. The CDR3 region has the DNA TGTGCCAGCGGACGGGTCCTAGCGGGAGACGAGCAGTACTTC. The rearrangement uses TRBV2 and TRBJ2-7, with 10 bases that match TRBD2. Germline V gene lookup returns CDR1 SNHLY and CDR2 FYNNEI. CDR3 length: 14 amino acids. V shed 8 bases, J shed 5 bases, and the junction held 9 bases outside the gene matches.

Many counts were recorded for this clonotype. This chain links TRBV7-2 with TRBJ1-5, with 10 bases aligning to TRBD1. Germline values: CDR1 SGHTA, CDR2 FQGNSA. J was trimmed by 6 bases and V by 5 bases; bases with no gene match: 7. The CDR3 consists of 15 residues. In DNA form, the CDR3 reads TGTGCCAGCAGCCAACGGGACAGGGGCTCTCAGCCCCAGCATTTT. Amino acid sequence: CASSQRDRGSQPQHF.

This sequence joins TRBV11-3 and TRBJ2-1; 11 bases are a match to TRBD2. Trimming cost V 0 bases and J 6 bases; bases outside gene matches: 4. Germline V CDR1 and CDR2: SGHNT, YENEEA. The CDR3 is 16 amino acids. This CDR3 reads CASSLDPTSGSNEQFF. Written as DNA, the CDR3 is TGTGCCAGCAGCTTAGATCCAACTAGCGGGAGCAATGAGCAGTTCTTC.

This clonotype has at least ten counts. V usage is TRBV29-1 and J usage is TRBJ2-5; 8 positions match TRBD2. Germline CDR1 SQVTM, CDR2 ANQGSEA. This CDR3 is built from 12 residues. Germline trimming cut 5 bases from V and 5 bases from J; bases unmatched to any gene: 4. CDR3 nucleotide sequence: TGCAGCGTTCACAGCGGGGGTGAGACCCAGTACTTC. Protein product: CSVHSGGETQYF.

The sample holds many counts of this clonotype. The chain recombines TRBV7-9 with TRBJ2-6; D is possibly TRBD1 or TRBD2 (5 bases each). V was shortened by 7 bases and J by 0 bases, with 16 bases between the two germline ends. The CDR3 has 17 amino acids. The germline V gene has CDR1 SEHNR and CDR2 FQNEAQ (reference sequence). CDR3 nucleotide sequence: TGTGCCAGCATACCTCAGGCAGGGACCTCTGGGGCCAACGTCCTGACTTTC. As protein: CASIPQAGTSGANVLTF.

J is TRBJ2-1 and V is TRBV20-1; 10 nucleotides align to TRBD1. Germline V gene lookup returns CDR1 DFQATT and CDR2 SNEGSKA (reference sequence). The V segment lost 0 bases and the J segment 10 bases; nucleotides outside the gene matches: 3. CDR3 length equals 13 residues. The DNA of the CDR3 is TGCAGTGCTAGAGAGACAGGGGGCCGGGAGCAGTTCTTC. Translating it yields CSARETGGREQFF.

The J gene is TRBJ2-7, the V gene TRBV29-1; TRBD1 matches at 10 bases. In germline, CDR1 is SQVTM, CDR2 ANQGSEA. CDR3 length equals 13 residues. Trimming took 6 bases from V and 3 from J; bases not matched to a gene: 5. The CDR3 is CSVIGQGGYEQYF. The CDR3 DNA sequence: TGCAGCGTGATAGGACAGGGGGGCTACGAGCAGTACTTC.

Ten or more counts support this clonotype. This rearrangement joins TRBV7-9 to TRBJ2-3, with D perhaps TRBD1 (5 bases). Germline V gene lookup returns CDR1 SEHNR and CDR2 FQNEAQ (reference sequence). Between the trimmed V and J ends, which lost 5 bases and 6 bases, there was a span of 12 bases. The CDR3 spans 13 residues. The CDR3 DNA sequence: TGTGCCAGCAGCCACAAGACAGTGGATACGCAGTATTTT. The encoded protein is CASSHKTVDTQYF. Supplemented by reference TRBV7-9 and TRBJ2-3, the full variable domain reads DTGVSQNPRHKITKRGQNVTFRCDPISEHNRLYWYRQTLGQGPEFLTYFQNEAQLEKSRLLSDRFSAERPKGSFSTLEIQRTEQGDSAMYLCASSHKTVDTQYFGPGTRLTVL.

This clonotype came up many times. The chain links TRBV6-2 or TRBV6-3 to TRBJ2-1; 7 bases match TRBD2. The CDR3 contains 13 residues. In germline, CDR1 is MNHEY, CDR2 SVGEGT. V gave up 5 bases and J gave up 6 bases; unmatched junction bases: 4. The CDR3 reads CASSRLAPNEQFF. The CDR3, as DNA: TGTGCCAGCAGTAGACTAGCCCCCAATGAGCAGTTCTTC.

This clonotype appeared many times. The CDR3 sequence is CAWSVEDTNYGYTF. DNA of the CDR3: TGTGCCTGGAGTGTTGAGGATACTAACTATGGCTACACCTTC. J is TRBJ1-2 and V is TRBV30; D gene unclear. Germline loops: CDR1 GTSNPN, CDR2 SVGIG (reference sequence). Deletions cut 0 bases from V and 0 bases from J, with 8 bases between. The CDR3 has 14 amino acids.

This clonotype showed up many times. The V and J genes are TRBV20-1 and TRBJ2-7; 9 bases are shared with TRBD1. The CDR3 sequence is 14 residues long. V was clipped by 5 bases and J by 3 bases; unmatched bases: 8. Germline CDR1 reads DFQATT; CDR2 reads SNEGSKA (reference sequence). The CDR3 is CSARGQGLGYEQYF. DNA for the CDR3: TGCAGTGCTCGTGGACAGGGGTTGGGCTACGAGCAGTACTTC.

This clonotype was counted many times. The chain has TRBV27 and TRBJ2-1; a possible D gene is TRBD2 (5 bases). The CDR3 has 12 amino acids. The germline gives CDR1 MNHEY, CDR2 SMNVEV (reference sequence). Trimming left V 5 bases short and J 12 bases short, with 14 bases between. The CDR3 DNA sequence: TGTGCCAGCAGTACGGACGGACTTGGGCAGTTCTTC. Protein: CASSTDGLGQFF.

In this sample, this clonotype turned up many times. The chain carries TRBV28 and TRBJ1-5; 8 bases are shared with TRBD1. The length of the CDR3 is 16 residues. Germline V gives CDR1 MDHEN, CDR2 SYDVKM. V shed 2 bases, J shed 4 bases, and the junction held 7 bases outside the gene matches. The DNA of the CDR3 is TGTGCCAGCAGTTTAAACGTTTGGACAGGGAATCAGCCCCAGCATTTT. Encoded protein: CASSLNVWTGNQPQHF.

V usage is TRBV6-5 and J usage is TRBJ2-1; 9 nucleotides line up with TRBD2. Germline values: CDR1 MNHEY, CDR2 SVGAGI. V lost 7 bases to trimming and J lost 0 bases; unmatched junction nucleotides: 10. CDR3 size: 17 residues. The CDR3 DNA is TGTGCCAGCAAGGCTAGCGGGGTCCCGAGCTCCTACAATGAGCAGTTCTTC. The encoded protein is CASKASGVPSSYNEQFF.

This clonotype was counted many times. The V gene is TRBV9, the J gene TRBJ2-7; D gene unclear. CDR1 and CDR2 from the germline V gene are SGDLS and YYNGEE. V lost 1 base to trimming and J lost 5 bases, with 4 bases between them. This CDR3 spans 11 amino acids. CDR3 DNA sequence: TGTGCCAGCAGCGTAACCCACGAGCAGTACTTC. Its protein product is CASSVTHEQYF.

This clonotype was seen ten or more times. This chain joins TRBV19 and TRBJ2-3; 7 positions match TRBD1. The germline V gene has CDR1 LNHDA and CDR2 SQIVND (reference sequence). CDR3 length: 14 amino acids. J was trimmed by 3 bases and V by 5 bases; bases with no gene match: 5. The CDR3 loop is CASSLDRETDTQYF. The CDR3 DNA reads TGTGCCAGTAGTCTCGACAGGGAAACAGATACGCAGTATTTT.

This clonotype was seen many times. The rearrangement links TRBV6-2 or TRBV6-3 to TRBJ1-6; possible D gene TRBD1, 5 bases. There are 11 residues in the CDR3. Germline CDR1 reads MNHEY; CDR2 reads SVGEGT. V lost 2 bases to trimming and J lost 13 bases, with 6 bases between them. CDR3 loop: CASSYKGPLHF. The CDR3 nucleotides read TGTGCCAGCAGTTACAAGGGGCCCCTCCACTTT.

This clonotype was seen ten or more times. This rearrangement joins TRBV5-1 to TRBJ2-5; 7 bases line up with TRBD1. Trimming cost V 4 bases and J 1 base; bases outside gene matches: 10. The germline V gene encodes CDR1 SGHRS and CDR2 YFSETQ. This CDR3 contains 16 residues. The CDR3 region has the DNA TGCGCCAGCAGCACCCGGGACAGAATTATCCAAGAGACCCAGTACTTC. Its translation is CASSTRDRIIQETQYF.

In this sample, this clonotype turned up a few times. This chain links TRBV12-3 or TRBV12-4 with TRBJ2-3; 8 positions match TRBD2. This CDR3 region has 15 residues. With 5 bases clipped from V and 3 bases from J, the junction kept 7 bases outside the gene matches. The CDR3 DNA is TGTGCCAGCAGTATGGTTAGCGGGGAGACAGATACGCAGTATTTT. Its protein product is CASSMVSGETDTQYF.